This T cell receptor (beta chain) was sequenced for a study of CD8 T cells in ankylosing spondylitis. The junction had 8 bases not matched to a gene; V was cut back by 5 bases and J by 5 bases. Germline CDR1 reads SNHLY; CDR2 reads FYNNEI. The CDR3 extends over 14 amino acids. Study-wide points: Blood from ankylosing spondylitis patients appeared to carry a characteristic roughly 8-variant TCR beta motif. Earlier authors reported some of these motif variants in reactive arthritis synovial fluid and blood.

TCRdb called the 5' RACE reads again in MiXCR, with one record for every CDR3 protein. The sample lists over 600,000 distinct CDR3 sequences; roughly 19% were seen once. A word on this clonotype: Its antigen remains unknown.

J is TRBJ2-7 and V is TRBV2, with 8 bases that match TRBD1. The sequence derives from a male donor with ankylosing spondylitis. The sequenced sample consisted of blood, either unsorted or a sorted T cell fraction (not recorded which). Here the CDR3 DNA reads TGTGCCAGCAGTCCCCGGACAGGGAGGAACGAGCAGTACTTC. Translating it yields CASSPRTGRNEQYF.